This entry lists 6 T cell receptor beta chains sequenced from one sample in a study of blood T cell repertoires in COVID-19. Only in-frame clones appear in the TCRdb table, and some are missing; sequencing was by immunoSEQ multiplex PCR. The table lists about 160,000 clones, around 84% of them singletons, with roughly 19% in the top ten. Sequencing was done on a sample of peripheral blood. These receptor sequences come from a woman at least 80 years old with acute or convalescent COVID-19.

The chain links TRBV6-2 or TRBV6-3 to TRBJ1-1, with TRBD1 matching 8 bases. The CDR3 is 17 residues long. The ends lost 6 bases at V and 3 bases at J; junction bases unmatched: 15. CDR1 and CDR2 from the germline V gene are MNHEY and SVGEGT. The CDR3 sequence: CASSEPGGAGEDTEAFF. CDR3 coding DNA: TGTGCCAGCAGCGAACCAGGGGGCGCAGGGGAGGACACTGAAGCTTTCTTT.

The gene calls are TRBV6-5 and TRBJ2-7; TRBD1 agrees at 8 bases. The V gene end was trimmed by 8 bases and the J gene end by 1 base; junction bases not matched to a gene: 1. Germline lookup yields CDR1 MNHEY and CDR2 SVGAGI. There are 12 residues in the CDR3. CDR3 nucleotide sequence: TGTGCCAGCGGGACAGGTTCCTACGAGCAGTACTTC. Translating gives CASGTGSYEQYF.

The chain uses TRBV6-5 and TRBJ2-1, with TRBD2 matching over 13 bases. V lost 4 bases to trimming and J lost 6 bases; unmatched junction nucleotides: 6. This CDR3 is 16 amino acids long. Per germline, CDR1 MNHEY and CDR2 SVGAGI. CDR3 in DNA: TGTGCCAGCAGTTCAACTAGCGGGGGGGCCTCCAATGAGCAGTTCTTC. Protein: CASSSTSGGASNEQFF.

This chain links TRBV6-5 with TRBJ2-1; no clear D gene. Germline loops: CDR1 MNHEY, CDR2 SVGAGI. This CDR3 has 13 amino acids. Between the trimmed V and J ends, which lost 5 bases and 2 bases, there was a span of 7 bases. CDR3 sequence: CASSPVTYNEQFF. The CDR3 DNA reads TGTGCCAGCAGTCCAGTGACCTACAATGAGCAGTTCTTC.

This chain links TRBV25-1 with TRBJ1-2; the match to TRBD1 covers 8 bases. The ends lost 9 bases at V and 6 bases at J; junction bases unmatched: 6. There are 12 residues in the CDR3. The germline CDR1 and CDR2 sequences are MGHDK and SYGVNS. This CDR3 reads CARIDRGNGYTF. CDR3 coding DNA: TGTGCCAGGATCGACAGGGGAAATGGCTACACCTTC.

This clone showed up just a few times. This chain connects TRBV5-5 to TRBJ2-5, with 9 bases matching TRBD2. The CDR3 has 16 amino acids. Per germline, CDR1 SGHKS and CDR2 YYEKEE (reference sequence). V lost 4 bases and J lost 0; bases outside the gene matches: 7. The CDR3 nucleotides are TGTGCCAGCAGCCGCGGGGGGGGTCCGAACCAAGAGACCCAGTACTTC. Protein product: CASSRGGGPNQETQYF.